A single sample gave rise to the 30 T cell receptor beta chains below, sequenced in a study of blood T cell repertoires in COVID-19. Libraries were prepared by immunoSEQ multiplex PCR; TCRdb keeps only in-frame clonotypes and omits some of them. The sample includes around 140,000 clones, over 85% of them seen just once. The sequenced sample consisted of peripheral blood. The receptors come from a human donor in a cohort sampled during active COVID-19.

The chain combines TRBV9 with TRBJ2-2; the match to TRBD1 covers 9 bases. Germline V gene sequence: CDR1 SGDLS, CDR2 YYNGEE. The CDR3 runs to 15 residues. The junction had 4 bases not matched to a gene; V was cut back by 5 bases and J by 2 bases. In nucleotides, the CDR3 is TGTGCCAGCAGGAAAACAGGGGGCAACACCGGGGAGCTGTTTTTT. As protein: CASRKTGGNTGELFF.

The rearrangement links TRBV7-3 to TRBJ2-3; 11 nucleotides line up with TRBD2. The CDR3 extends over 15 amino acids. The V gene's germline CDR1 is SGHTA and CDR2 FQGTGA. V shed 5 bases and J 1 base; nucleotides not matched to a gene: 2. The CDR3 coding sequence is TGTGCCAGCAGCGCGACTAGCGGGGGCACAGATACGCAGTATTTT. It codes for CASSATSGGTDTQYF.

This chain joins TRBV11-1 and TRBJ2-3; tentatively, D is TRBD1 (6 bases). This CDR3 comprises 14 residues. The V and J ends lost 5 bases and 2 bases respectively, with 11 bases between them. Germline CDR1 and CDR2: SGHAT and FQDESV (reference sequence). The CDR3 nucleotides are TGTGCCAGCAGCAAACAGGGATTCACAGATACGCAGTATTTT. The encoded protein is CASSKQGFTDTQYF.

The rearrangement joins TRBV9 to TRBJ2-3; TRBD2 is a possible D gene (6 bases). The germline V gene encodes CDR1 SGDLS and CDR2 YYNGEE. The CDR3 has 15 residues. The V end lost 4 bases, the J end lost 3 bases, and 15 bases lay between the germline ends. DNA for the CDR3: TGTGCCAGCAGCAAGACGGAGGGACTGACAGATACGCAGTATTTT. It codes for CASSKTEGLTDTQYF.

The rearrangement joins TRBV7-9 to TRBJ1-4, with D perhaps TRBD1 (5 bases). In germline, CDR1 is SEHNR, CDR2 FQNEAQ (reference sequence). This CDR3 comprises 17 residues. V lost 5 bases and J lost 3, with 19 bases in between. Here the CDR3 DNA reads TGTGCCAGCAGCGACTCGGGGGAGGGGCGGGCTAATGAAAAACTGTTTTTT. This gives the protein CASSDSGEGRANEKLFF.

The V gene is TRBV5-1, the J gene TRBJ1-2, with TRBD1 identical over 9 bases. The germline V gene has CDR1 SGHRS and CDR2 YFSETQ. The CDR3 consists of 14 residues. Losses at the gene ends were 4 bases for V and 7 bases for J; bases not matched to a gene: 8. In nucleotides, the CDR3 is TGCGCCAGCAGCCCGGACAGGGGTTTTGGTGGCTACACCTTC. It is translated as CASSPDRGFGGYTF.

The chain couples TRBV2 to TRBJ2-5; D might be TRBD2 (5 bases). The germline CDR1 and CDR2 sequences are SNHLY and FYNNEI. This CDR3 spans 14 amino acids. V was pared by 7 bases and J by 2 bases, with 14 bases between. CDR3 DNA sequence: TGTGCCAGCAACCGGGATGGAGCTCAAGAGACCCAGTACTTC. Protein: CASNRDGAQETQYF. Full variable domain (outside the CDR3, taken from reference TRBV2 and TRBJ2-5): EPEVTQTPSHQVTQMGQEVILRCVPISNHLYFYWYRQILGQKVEFLVSFYNNEISEKSEIFDDQFSVERPDGSNFTLKIRSTKLEDSAMYFCASNRDGAQETQYFGPGTRLLVL.

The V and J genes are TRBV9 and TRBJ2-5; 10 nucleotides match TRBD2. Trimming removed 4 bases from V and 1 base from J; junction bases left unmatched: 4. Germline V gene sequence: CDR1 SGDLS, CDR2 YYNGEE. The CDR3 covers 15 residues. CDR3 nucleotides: TGTGCCAGCAGCTCCACTAGCGGGGTCCAAGAGACCCAGTACTTC. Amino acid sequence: CASSSTSGVQETQYF.

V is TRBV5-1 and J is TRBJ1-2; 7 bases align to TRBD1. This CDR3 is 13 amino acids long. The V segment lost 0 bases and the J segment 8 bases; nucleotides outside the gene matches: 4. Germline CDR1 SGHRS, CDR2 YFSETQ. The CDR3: CASSLAAGGGYTF. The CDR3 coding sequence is TGCGCCAGCAGCTTGGCTGCAGGGGGAGGCTACACCTTC.

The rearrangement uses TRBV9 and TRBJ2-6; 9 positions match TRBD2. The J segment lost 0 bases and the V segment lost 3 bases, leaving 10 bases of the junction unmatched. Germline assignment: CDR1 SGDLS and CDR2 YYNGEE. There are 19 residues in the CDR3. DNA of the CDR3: TGTGCCAGCAGCGATCCAAGGGTAGCGGGGGCCTCTGGGGCCAACGTCCTGACTTTC. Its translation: CASSDPRVAGASGANVLTF.

The DNA of the CDR3 is TGCAGCGTTTCCGGGACAGGGGATCAGCCCCAGCATTTT. Translating gives CSVSGTGDQPQHF. The chain is built from TRBV29-1 and TRBJ1-5; TRBD1 aligns across 10 bases. Trimming at V came to 5 bases and at J to 5 bases, leaving 3 bases not matched to a gene. The CDR3 extends over 13 amino acids. CDR1 and CDR2 (germline): SQVTM, ANQGSEA.

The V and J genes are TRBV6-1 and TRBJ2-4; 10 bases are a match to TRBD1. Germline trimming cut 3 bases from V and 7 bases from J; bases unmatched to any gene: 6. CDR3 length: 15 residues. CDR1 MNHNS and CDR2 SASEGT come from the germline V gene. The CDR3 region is CASSEWGTGVNIQYF. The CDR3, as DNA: TGTGCCAGCAGTGAGTGGGGGACAGGGGTGAACATTCAGTACTTC.

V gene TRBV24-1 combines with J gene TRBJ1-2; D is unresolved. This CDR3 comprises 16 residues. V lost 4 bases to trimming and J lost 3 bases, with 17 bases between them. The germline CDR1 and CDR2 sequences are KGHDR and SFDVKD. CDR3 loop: CATSDKPIGLDYGYTF. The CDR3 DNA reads TGTGCCACCAGTGACAAGCCGATAGGACTGGACTATGGCTACACCTTC.

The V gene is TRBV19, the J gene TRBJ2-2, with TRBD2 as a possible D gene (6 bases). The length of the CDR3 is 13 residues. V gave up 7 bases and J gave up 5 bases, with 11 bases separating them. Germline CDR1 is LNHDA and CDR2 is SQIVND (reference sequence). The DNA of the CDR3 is TGTGCCAGTAATCTTGGGGGGACCGGGGAGCTGTTTTTT. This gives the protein CASNLGGTGELFF. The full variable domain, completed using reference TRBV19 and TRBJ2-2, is DGGITQSPKYLFRKEGQNVTLSCEQNLNHDAMYWYRQDPGQGLRLIYYSQIVNDFQKGDIAEGYSVSREKKESFPLTVTSAQKNPTAFYLCASNLGGTGELFFGEGSRLTVL.

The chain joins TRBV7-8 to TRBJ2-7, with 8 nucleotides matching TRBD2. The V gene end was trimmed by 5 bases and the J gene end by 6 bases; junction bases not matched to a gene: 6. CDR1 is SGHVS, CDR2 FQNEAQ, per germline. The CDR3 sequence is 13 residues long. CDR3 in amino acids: CASSRGLEGEQYF. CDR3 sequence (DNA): TGTGCCAGCAGCCGGGGACTAGAAGGCGAGCAGTACTTC.

The chain's CDR3 is CASSQLLAPTGELFF. The CDR3 bases are TGTGCCAGCAGCCAACTACTAGCTCCCACCGGGGAGCTGTTTTTT. The chain employs TRBV3-1 (or the pseudogene TRBV3-2) and TRBJ2-2; D might be TRBD2 (6 bases). CDR1 LGHDT and CDR2 YNNKEL come from the germline V gene (reference sequence). The CDR3 totals 15 residues. V lost 2 bases, J lost 4 bases, and 11 bases lay in between.

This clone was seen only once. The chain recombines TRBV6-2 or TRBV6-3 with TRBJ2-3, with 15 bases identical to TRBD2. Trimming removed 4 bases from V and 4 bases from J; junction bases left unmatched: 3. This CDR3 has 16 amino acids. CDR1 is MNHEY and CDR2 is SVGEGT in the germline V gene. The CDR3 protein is CASSSGLAGGSDTQYF. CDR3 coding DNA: TGTGCCAGCAGTTCGGGACTAGCGGGGGGATCAGATACGCAGTATTTT.

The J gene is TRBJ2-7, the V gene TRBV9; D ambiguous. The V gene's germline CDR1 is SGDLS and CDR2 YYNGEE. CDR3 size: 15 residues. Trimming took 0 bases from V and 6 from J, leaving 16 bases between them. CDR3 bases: TGTGCCAGCAGCGTAGATGCCCACCCCAGCGCCGAGCAGTACTTC. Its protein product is CASSVDAHPSAEQYF.

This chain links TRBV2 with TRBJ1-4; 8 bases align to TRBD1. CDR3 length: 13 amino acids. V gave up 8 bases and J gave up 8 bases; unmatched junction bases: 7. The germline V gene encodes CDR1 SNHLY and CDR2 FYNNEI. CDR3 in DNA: TGTGCCAGCTCTACAGGGGGAAGAGAAAAACTGTTTTTT. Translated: CASSTGGREKLFF.

For the CDR3, the DNA is TGTGCCGCGGGGCACCGGGGGACTGAAGCTTTCTTT. This translates into CAAGHRGTEAFF. The chain is built from TRBV5-4 and TRBJ1-1, with a possible D match to TRBD1 (5 bases). The V and J ends lost 10 bases and 5 bases respectively, with 15 bases between them. This CDR3 region has 12 residues. Germline-derived CDR1 and CDR2 are SGHNT and YYREEE (reference sequence).

CDR3 in DNA: TGCGCCAGCAGCCCGAGGAGAGGTGATAATTCACCCCTCCACTTT. It specifies CASSPRRGDNSPLHF. The chain recombines TRBV5-1 with TRBJ1-6; D gene ambiguous. V was pared by 4 bases and J by 5 bases, with 13 bases between. Per the germline V gene, CDR1 is SGHRS and CDR2 is YFSETQ. CDR3 length: 15 residues.

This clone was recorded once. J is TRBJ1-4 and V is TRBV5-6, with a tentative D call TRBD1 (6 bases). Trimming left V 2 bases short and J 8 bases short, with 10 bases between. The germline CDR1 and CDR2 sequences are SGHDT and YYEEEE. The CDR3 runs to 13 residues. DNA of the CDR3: TGTGCCAGCAGCTTAGGACAGAGGGAAAAACTGTTTTTT. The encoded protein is CASSLGQREKLFF.

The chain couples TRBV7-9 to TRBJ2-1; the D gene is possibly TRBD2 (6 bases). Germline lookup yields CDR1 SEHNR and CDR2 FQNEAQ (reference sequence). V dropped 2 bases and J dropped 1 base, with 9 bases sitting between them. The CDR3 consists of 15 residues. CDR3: CASSLWRGSYNEQFF. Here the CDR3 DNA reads TGTGCCAGCAGCTTATGGCGGGGTTCCTACAATGAGCAGTTCTTC.

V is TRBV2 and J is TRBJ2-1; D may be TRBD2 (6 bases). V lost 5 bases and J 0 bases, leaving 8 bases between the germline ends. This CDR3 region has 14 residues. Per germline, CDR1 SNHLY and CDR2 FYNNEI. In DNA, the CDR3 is TGTGCCAGCAGTCCGGGGGACTCCTACAATGAGCAGTTCTTC. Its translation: CASSPGDSYNEQFF.

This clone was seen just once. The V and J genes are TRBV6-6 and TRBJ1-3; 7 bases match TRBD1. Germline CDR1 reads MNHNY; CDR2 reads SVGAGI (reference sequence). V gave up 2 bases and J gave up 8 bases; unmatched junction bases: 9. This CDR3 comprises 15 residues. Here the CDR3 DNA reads TGTGCCAGCAGTTACGCCGGACAGGAGAGCGACACCATATATTTT. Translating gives CASSYAGQESDTIYF.

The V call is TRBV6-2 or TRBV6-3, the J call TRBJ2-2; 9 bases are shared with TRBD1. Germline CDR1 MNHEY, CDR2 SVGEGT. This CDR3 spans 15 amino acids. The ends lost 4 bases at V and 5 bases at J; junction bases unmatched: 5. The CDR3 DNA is TGTGCCAGCAGTTTACAGGGGGCGGAAACCGGGGAGCTGTTTTTT. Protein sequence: CASSLQGAETGELFF.

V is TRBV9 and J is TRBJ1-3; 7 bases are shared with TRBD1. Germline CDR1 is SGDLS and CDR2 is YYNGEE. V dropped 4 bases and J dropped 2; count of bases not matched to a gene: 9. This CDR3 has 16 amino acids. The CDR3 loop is CASSPRTGQAGNTIYF. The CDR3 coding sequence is TGTGCCAGCAGCCCCCGGACAGGACAAGCTGGAAACACCATATATTTT.

The chain's CDR3 is CASSEVGASGTQYF. The CDR3 DNA reads TGTGCCAGCAGTGAAGTTGGCGCTAGCGGTACGCAGTATTTT. The chain employs TRBV6-1 and TRBJ2-3; 7 bases map to TRBD2. J was trimmed by 8 bases and V by 1 base; bases with no gene match: 6. The CDR3 has 14 amino acids. CDR1 is MNHNS, CDR2 SASEGT, per germline.

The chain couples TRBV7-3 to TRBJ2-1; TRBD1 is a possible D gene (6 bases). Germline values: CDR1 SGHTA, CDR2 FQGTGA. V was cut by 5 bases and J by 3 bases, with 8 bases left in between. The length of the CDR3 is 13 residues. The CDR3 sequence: CASSPDSYNEQFF. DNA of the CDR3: TGTGCCAGCAGCCCGGACAGCTACAATGAGCAGTTCTTC.

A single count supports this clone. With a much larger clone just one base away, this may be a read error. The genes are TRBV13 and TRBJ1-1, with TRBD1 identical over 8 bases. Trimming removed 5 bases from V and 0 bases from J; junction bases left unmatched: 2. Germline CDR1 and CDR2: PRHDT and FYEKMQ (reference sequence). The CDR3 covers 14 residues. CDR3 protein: CASSRQGMNTEAFF. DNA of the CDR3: TGTGCCAGCAGCCGACAGGGGATGAACACTGAAGCTTTCTTT.